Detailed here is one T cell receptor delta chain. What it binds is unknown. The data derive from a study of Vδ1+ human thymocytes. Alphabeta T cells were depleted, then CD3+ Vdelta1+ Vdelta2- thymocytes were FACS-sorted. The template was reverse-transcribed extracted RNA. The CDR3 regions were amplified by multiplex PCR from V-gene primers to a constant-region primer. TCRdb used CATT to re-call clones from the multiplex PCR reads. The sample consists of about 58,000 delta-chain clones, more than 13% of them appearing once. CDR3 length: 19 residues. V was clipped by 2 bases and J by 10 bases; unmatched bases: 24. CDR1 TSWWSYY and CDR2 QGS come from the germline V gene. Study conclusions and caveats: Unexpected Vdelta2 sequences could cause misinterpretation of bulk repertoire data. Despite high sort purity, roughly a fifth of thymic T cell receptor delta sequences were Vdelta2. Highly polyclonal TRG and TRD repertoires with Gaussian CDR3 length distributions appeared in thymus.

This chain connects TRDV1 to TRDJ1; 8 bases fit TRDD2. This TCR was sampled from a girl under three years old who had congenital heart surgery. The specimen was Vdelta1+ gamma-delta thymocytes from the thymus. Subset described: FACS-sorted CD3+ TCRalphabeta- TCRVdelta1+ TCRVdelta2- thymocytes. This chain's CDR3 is CALGESTFLGKKDYHGLIF. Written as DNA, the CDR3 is TGTGCTCTTGGGGAATCAACCTTCCTAGGGAAAAAAGATTACCACGGACTCATCTTT.